Below, 30 T cell receptor beta chains from the same sample are listed, as sequenced in a study of T cells in Graves' hyperthyroidism and ophthalmopathy. Amplification of TCR beta CDR3 regions was performed using RNA transcripts as template. First-round RT-PCR with HTBI primers amplified the TCR CDR3 region. TCRdb reprocessed the multiplex PCR reads with MiXCR, giving one entry per CDR3 protein. The sample shows 500,000 to 650,000 distinct CDR3 sequences, about 20% of them seen only once. Sequencing was carried out using blood. The receptors derive from a middle-aged man with Graves' ophthalmopathy.

This clonotype was seen more than once but under ten times. V usage is TRBV7-3 and J usage is TRBJ1-4, with 7 bases aligning to TRBD1. CDR3 size: 13 residues. The junction had 1 base not matched to a gene; V was cut back by 5 bases and J by 4 bases. The V gene's germline CDR1 is SGHTA and CDR2 FQGTGA. This CDR3 is CASSQGGNEKLFF. In DNA, the CDR3 is TGTGCCAGCAGCCAGGGGGGTAATGAAAAACTGTTTTTT.

This clonotype was observed many times. The J gene is TRBJ1-2, the V gene TRBV3-1; D not resolved. Germline V gives CDR1 LGHDT, CDR2 YNNKEL (reference sequence). The V gene lost 3 bases and the J gene lost 6 bases, with 11 bases spanning the gap. The CDR3 loop spans 13 amino acids. CDR3 sequence reads: CASSHQASNGYTF. Written as DNA, the CDR3 is TGTGCCAGCAGCCATCAAGCCTCAAATGGCTACACCTTC.

Concerning this clonotype: Possible read error: a much larger clone is one base away. Here the CDR3 omits its conserved ending phenylalanine or tryptophan, so a read error is the likely source. This chain uses TRBV12-3 or TRBV12-4 with TRBJ1-1, with 8 positions matching TRBD1. This CDR3 contains 16 residues. The ends lost 6 bases at V and 1 base at J; junction bases unmatched: 10. CDR3 sequence: CASRISRTGTNTEAFS. The CDR3 DNA reads TGTGCCAGCAGGATATCGCGGACAGGGACGAACACTGAAGCTTTCTCT.

The genes are TRBV28 and TRBJ1-4; 8 nucleotides align to TRBD1. This CDR3 comprises 14 residues. Germline V gives CDR1 MDHEN, CDR2 SYDVKM. Trimming at V came to 5 bases and at J to 3 bases, leaving 2 bases not matched to a gene. The CDR3 DNA follows: TGTGCCAGCAGTGCAGGGGGCTCTAATGAAAAACTGTTTTTT. Amino acids: CASSAGGSNEKLFF.

V is TRBV7-9 and J is TRBJ2-5, with D perhaps TRBD2 (6 bases). This CDR3 has 15 residues. Between the trimmed V and J ends, which lost 5 bases and 4 bases, there was a span of 17 bases. Germline CDR1 and CDR2: SEHNR and FQNEAQ (reference sequence). The CDR3 spells CASSPRTIEGETQYF. CDR3 sequence (DNA): TGTGCCAGCAGCCCTAGGACTATCGAGGGAGAGACCCAGTACTTC.

The count of this clonotype is one. The CDR3 does not end in the conserved phenylalanine or tryptophan, so this is likely a read error. The rearrangement joins TRBV12-5 to TRBJ2-7, with 7 bases fitting TRBD1. With V trimmed by 0 bases and J by 0 bases, 8 bases remained unmatched. The CDR3 is made up of 17 amino acids. Germline lookup yields CDR1 LGHNT and CDR2 FRNRAP. CDR3: CASGLVLGQKSSYEQYL. CDR3 DNA: TGTGCTAGTGGTTTGGTACTGGGACAGAAGAGCTCCTACGAGCAGTACCTC.

The rearrangement joins TRBV7-8 to TRBJ2-7; 9 bases agree with TRBD2. With V trimmed by 6 bases and J by 4 bases, 22 bases remained unmatched. The V gene's germline CDR1 is SGHVS and CDR2 FQNEAQ. The CDR3 sequence is 19 residues long. CDR3 residues: CASRGRRKDPSGTDYEQYF. The CDR3 DNA sequence: TGTGCCAGCAGAGGGCGAAGGAAGGATCCTAGCGGGACGGATTACGAGCAGTACTTC.

This CDR3 is CASSQVVFVDTQYF. CDR3 DNA sequence: TGCGCCAGCAGCCAAGTGGTTTTTGTGGATACGCAGTATTTT. V and J are TRBV4-1 and TRBJ2-3; unclear D gene. Germline V lookup: CDR1 MGHRA, CDR2 YSYEKL. The CDR3 extends over 14 amino acids. The germline V and J ends were trimmed by 1 base and 6 bases, with 11 bases remaining between them.

To note about this clonotype: This may come from a read error, since a much larger clone is one base off. The chain employs TRBV20-1 and TRBJ1-2, with D possibly TRBD1 on 6 matching bases. The CDR3 sequence is 14 residues long. Germline loops: CDR1 DFQATT, CDR2 SNEGSKA (reference sequence). CDR3 DNA: TGCAGTGCCCCCCCCGGGGGGCAAAACTATGGCTACGCCTTC. Translating it yields CSAPPGGQNYGYAF.

This clonotype has a count of ten or more. The chain employs TRBV18 and TRBJ1-1; perhaps TRBD1 as D (5 bases). Trimming cost V 3 bases and J 4 bases, with 12 bases left between them. CDR1 is KGHSH and CDR2 is LQKENI in the germline V gene. The CDR3 contains 14 residues. The CDR3 coding sequence is TGTGCCAGCTCACCCGAGATAAGGGGCACTGAAGCTTTCTTT. Translation: CASSPEIRGTEAFF.

J is TRBJ2-2 and V is TRBV28; perhaps TRBD2 as D (5 bases). The V gene lost 8 bases and the J gene lost 5 bases, with 12 bases spanning the gap. Germline assignment: CDR1 MDHEN and CDR2 SYDVKM. The CDR3 is 13 amino acids. CDR3 protein: CASRDSGTGELFF. The CDR3 DNA is TGTGCCAGCCGGGATTCGGGGACCGGGGAGCTGTTTTTT.

This clonotype has more than one count but fewer than ten. The chain employs TRBV6-2 or TRBV6-3 and TRBJ2-7, with D possibly TRBD2 on 5 matching bases. CDR1 MNHEY and CDR2 SVGEGT come from the germline V gene. The CDR3 contains 14 residues. V lost 2 bases to trimming and J lost 3 bases, with 11 bases between them. CDR3 DNA sequence: TGTGCCAGCAGTTACCAGAGGGAAATCTACGAGCAGTACTTC. It specifies CASSYQREIYEQYF.

The chain has TRBV29-1 and TRBJ1-2; TRBD1 aligns across 8 bases. The CDR3 runs to 11 residues. V lost 8 bases to trimming and J lost 7 bases; unmatched junction nucleotides: 6. Looked up from germline, CDR1 is SQVTM and CDR2 is ANQGSEA. The CDR3 coding sequence is TGCAGCTTTACAGGGGGAAGTGGCTACACCTTC. Its translation: CSFTGGSGYTF.

This clonotype was seen ten or more times. The V gene is TRBV18, the J gene TRBJ1-3; D gene unclear. The length of the CDR3 is 14 residues. Germline V gives CDR1 KGHSH, CDR2 LQKENI. V lost 1 base and J 4 bases, leaving 8 bases between the germline ends. The CDR3 DNA follows: TGTGCCAGCTCACCACTCCAGGAGGGAAACACCATATATTTT. Translation: CASSPLQEGNTIYF.

Worth noting for this clonotype: Being one base from a much bigger clone, this may be a read error. The chain couples TRBV3-1 to TRBJ2-1; D uncertain. CDR3 length equals 15 residues. Looked up from germline, CDR1 is LGHDT and CDR2 is YNNKEL (reference sequence). This chain's CDR3 is CAGSQDLLSYNEQFF. The CDR3 nucleotides read TGTGCCGGCAGCCAAGACCTTCTCTCCTACAATGAGCAGTTCTTC.

This clonotype showed up many times. The genes are TRBV5-1 and TRBJ2-3, with D tentatively TRBD1 (5 bases). V lost 3 bases and J 2 bases, leaving 10 bases between the germline ends. The CDR3 consists of 14 residues. Germline CDR1 reads SGHRS; CDR2 reads YFSETQ. The CDR3 DNA reads as TGCGCCAGCAGCTCAGACAGCCCCACAGATACGCAGTATTTT. Its translation is CASSSDSPTDTQYF.

Concerning this clonotype itself: This may come from a read error, since a much larger clone is one base off. The chain carries TRBV20-1 and TRBJ2-1; possibly TRBD1 for D (7 bases). The CDR3 runs 15 residues. Germline V gene sequence: CDR1 DFQATT, CDR2 SNEGSKA (reference sequence). With 6 bases removed from V and 5 bases from J, the gap between germline ends came to 20 bases. For the CDR3, the DNA is TGCAGTGCCGGGGGTGGCAGGGGGGCGCACAATGAGCAGTTCTTC. Translation: CSAGGGRGAHNEQFF.

This clonotype showed up many times. The chain recombines TRBV12-3 or TRBV12-4 with TRBJ2-5; 12 bases line up with TRBD1. The CDR3 consists of 16 residues. V lost 3 bases and J lost 5; bases outside the gene matches: 7. The CDR3: CASSFRDRGLVETQYF. The CDR3 nucleotides read TGTGCCAGCAGTTTCCGGGACAGGGGGCTCGTGGAGACCCAGTACTTC.

V is TRBV30 and J is TRBJ1-4; no firm D call. Trimming took off 3 bases at V and 9 bases at J, with 11 bases between the two ends. The germline gives CDR1 GTSNPN, CDR2 SVGIG (reference sequence). The CDR3 is made up of 12 amino acids. This chain's CDR3 is CAWSLTSQKLFF. CDR3 nucleotides: TGTGCCTGGAGCCTTACGTCACAAAAACTGTTTTTT.

This clonotype was seen repeatedly, ten times or more. J is TRBJ2-7 and V is TRBV5-1, with 7 bases that match TRBD2. The length of the CDR3 is 15 residues. V was clipped by 2 bases and J by 3 bases; unmatched bases: 8. The V gene's germline CDR1 is SGHRS and CDR2 YFSETQ. DNA of the CDR3: TGCGCCAGCAGCTTCTTCGGGGGGAAGGACTACGAGCAGTACTTC. Protein: CASSFFGGKDYEQYF.

This clonotype has ten or more counts. This rearrangement joins TRBV6-1 to TRBJ2-7, with TRBD2 matching over 8 bases. The ends lost 6 bases at V and 3 bases at J; junction bases unmatched: 13. CDR1 and CDR2 from the germline V gene are MNHNS and SASEGT. The CDR3 totals 16 residues. The CDR3 spells CASRIDSGIGFYEQYF. DNA for the CDR3: TGTGCCAGCAGGATAGATAGCGGGATAGGCTTCTACGAGCAGTACTTC.

This clonotype was seen at least ten times. V is TRBV30 and J is TRBJ2-3; D is possibly TRBD2 (6 bases). Germline V gives CDR1 GTSNPN, CDR2 SVGIG (reference sequence). Trimming shortened V by 4 bases and J by 2 bases, and 13 bases separated the two germline ends. CDR3 length: 14 amino acids. CDR3 residues: CAWTGGIITDTQYF. CDR3 bases: TGTGCCTGGACTGGAGGGATTATCACAGATACGCAGTATTTT. The full variable domain, completed using reference TRBV30 and TRBJ2-3, is SQTIHQWPATLVQPVGSPLSLECTVEGTSNPNLYWYRQAAGRGLQLLFYSVGIGQISSEVPQNLSASRPQDRQFILSSKKLLLSDSGFYLCAWTGGIITDTQYFGPGTRLTVL.

The rearrangement links TRBV15 to TRBJ2-3; TRBD2 matches 11 bases. The V gene's germline CDR1 is LNHNV and CDR2 YYDKDF (reference sequence). CDR3 length: 16 amino acids. The V and J ends lost 1 base and 5 bases, in that order; junction bases with no gene match: 5. CDR3 bases: TGTGCCACCAGCAGAGTAGGTCTAGCGGGGGGAGATACGCAGTATTTT. Amino acid sequence: CATSRVGLAGGDTQYF.

This sequence joins TRBV7-2 and TRBJ1-2, with D perhaps TRBD1 (5 bases). V lost 5 bases and J lost 2, with 12 bases in between. Germline CDR1 SGHTA, CDR2 FQGNSA. The CDR3 is made up of 14 amino acids. The CDR3 region is CASSGGALNYGYTF. In nucleotides, the CDR3 is TGTGCCAGCAGCGGAGGGGCGCTGAACTATGGCTACACCTTC.

In regard to this clonotype: At one end the junction does not follow the germline gene, possibly because of a read error. This chain uses TRBV7-9 with TRBJ2-3; D not certain. Germline CDR1 is SEHNR and CDR2 is FQNEAQ (reference sequence). The CDR3 sequence is 15 residues long. The DNA for the CDR3 is TGCGCCAGCACCCTTACCGGGCGCTCTACAGATACGCAGTATTTT. Translation: CASTLTGRSTDTQYF.

V gene TRBV20-1 combines with J gene TRBJ2-7; 14 bases align to TRBD2. V gave up 2 bases and J gave up 5 bases; unmatched junction bases: 5. Germline V gene lookup returns CDR1 DFQATT and CDR2 SNEGSKA (reference sequence). This CDR3 has 15 amino acids. For the CDR3, the DNA is TGCAGTGCTAGAACCGGGACTAGCGGGGGAGACGAGCAGTACTTC. It encodes CSARTGTSGGDEQYF.

This clonotype was detected only a few times. The chain is built from TRBV29-1 and TRBJ2-3; 8 bases align to TRBD2. Unmatched junction bases numbered 9, after V lost 8 bases and J lost 2 bases. Germline CDR1 reads SQVTM; CDR2 reads ANQGSEA. The CDR3 has 14 residues. The CDR3 spells CSHETGLATDTQYF. CDR3 coding DNA: TGCAGCCATGAGACCGGACTAGCCACAGATACGCAGTATTTT.

This clonotype was detected a few times. The V gene is TRBV4-1, the J gene TRBJ1-2, with D possibly matching TRBD1 (6 bases). The germline gives CDR1 MGHRA, CDR2 YSYEKL. V lost 4 bases and J 4 bases, leaving 19 bases between the germline ends. The CDR3 runs to 16 residues. CDR3 loop: CASSLHGGARGYGYTF. CDR3 DNA sequence: TGCGCCAGCAGCCTTCATGGGGGGGCGCGTGGCTATGGCTACACCTTC.

This clonotype was detected only a few times. J is TRBJ2-5 and V is TRBV7-2, with D perhaps matching TRBD1 or TRBD2 (5 bases each). The CDR3 runs to 15 residues. Germline values: CDR1 SGHTA, CDR2 FQGNSA. Trimming pared 0 bases from V and 1 base from J, leaving 9 bases between. Here the CDR3 DNA reads TGTGCCAGCAGCTTAGCGGGACGCGTCCAAGAGACCCAGTACTTC. Its protein is CASSLAGRVQETQYF.

This chain links TRBV20-1 with TRBJ1-2; possible D gene TRBD1, 5 bases. Germline V gives CDR1 DFQATT, CDR2 SNEGSKA (reference sequence). The CDR3 covers 17 residues. Trimming pared 3 bases from V and 2 bases from J, leaving 22 bases between. CDR3 region: CSARKGAGHSGNYGYTF. The CDR3 bases are TGCAGTGCTAGGAAAGGAGCAGGCCATTCAGGGAACTATGGCTACACCTTC.